This T cell receptor beta chain originates from a study of blood T cell repertoires in COVID-19. On the study more broadly: Samples came from the United States, Italy and Spain, spanning acute and convalescent COVID-19. PBMCs, B-cell-depleted T cells, or T cells provided the cDNA or gDNA that made up the material.

Recovery meant two consecutive negative NP/OP PCR tests, professional clearance, or resolved symptoms. Authors' methods: Researchers report that nucleated cell counts were estimated from reference gene primer amplification. Data came from immunoSEQ multiplex PCR; TCRdb stores just in-frame clones and leaves some out. V, J and clone size were drawn from that table, and D and trimming were deduced from the DNA. The table has over 140,000 clones, approximately 79% seen once; the top ten hold under 3%. The table lists this clone with a count of one. Germline V gene lookup returns CDR1 MNHEY and CDR2 SVGAGI. V shed 2 bases and J shed 0 bases, with 10 bases lying between them. CDR3 length: 15 residues.

The source of this sequence is a woman in her fifties or sixties who had recovered from COVID-19. The sample taken for sequencing was PBMCs or T cells enriched from blood (not recorded which). The gene calls are TRBV6-5 and TRBJ1-2; TRBD1 might be the D (5 bases). CDR3: CASSYLTASNYGYTF. In nucleotides, the CDR3 is TGTGCCAGCAGTTACCTGACAGCTTCTAACTATGGCTACACCTTC.